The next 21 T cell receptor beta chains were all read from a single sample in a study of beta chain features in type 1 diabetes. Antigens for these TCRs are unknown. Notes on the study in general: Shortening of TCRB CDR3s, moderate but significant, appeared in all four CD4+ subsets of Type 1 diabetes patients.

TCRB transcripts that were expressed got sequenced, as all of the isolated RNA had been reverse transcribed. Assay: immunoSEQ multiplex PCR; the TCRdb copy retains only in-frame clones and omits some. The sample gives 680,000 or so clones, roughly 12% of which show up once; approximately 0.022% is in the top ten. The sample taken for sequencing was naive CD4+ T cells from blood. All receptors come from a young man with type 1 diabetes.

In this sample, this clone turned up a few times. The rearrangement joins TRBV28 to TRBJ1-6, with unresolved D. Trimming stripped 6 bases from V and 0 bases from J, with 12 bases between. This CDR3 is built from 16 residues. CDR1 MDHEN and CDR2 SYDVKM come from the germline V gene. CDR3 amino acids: CASRSDVSSYNSPLHF. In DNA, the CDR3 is TGTGCCAGCAGGTCGGACGTTAGCTCCTATAATTCACCCCTCCACTTT.

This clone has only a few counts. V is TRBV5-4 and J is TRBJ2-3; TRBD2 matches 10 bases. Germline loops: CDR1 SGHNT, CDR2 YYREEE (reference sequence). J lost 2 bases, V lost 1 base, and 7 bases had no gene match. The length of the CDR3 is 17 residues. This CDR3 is CASSLRLAGAFTDTQYF. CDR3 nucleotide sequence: TGTGCCAGCAGCTTGCGACTAGCGGGTGCATTCACAGATACGCAGTATTTT.

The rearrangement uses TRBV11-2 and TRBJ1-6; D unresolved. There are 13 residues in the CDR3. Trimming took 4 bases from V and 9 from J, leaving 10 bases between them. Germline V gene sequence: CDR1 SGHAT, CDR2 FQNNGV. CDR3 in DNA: TGTGCCAGCAGCTCTGCACCAGGTTCACCCCTCCACTTT. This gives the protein CASSSAPGSPLHF.

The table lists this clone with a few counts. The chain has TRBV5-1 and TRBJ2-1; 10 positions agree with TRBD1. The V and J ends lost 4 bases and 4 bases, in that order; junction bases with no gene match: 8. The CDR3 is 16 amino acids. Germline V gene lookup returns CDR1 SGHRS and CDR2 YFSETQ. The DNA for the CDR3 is TGCGCCAGCAGCGCGGGGACAGGGGAGATATACAATGAGCAGTTCTTC. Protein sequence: CASSAGTGEIYNEQFF.

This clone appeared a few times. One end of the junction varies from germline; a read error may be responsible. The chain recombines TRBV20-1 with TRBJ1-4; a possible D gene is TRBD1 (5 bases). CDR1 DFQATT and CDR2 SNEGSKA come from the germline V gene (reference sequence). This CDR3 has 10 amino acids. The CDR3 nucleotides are TGCAGTGCTTTCGGGACGGCCTTGGGTTTT. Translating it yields CSAFGTALGF.

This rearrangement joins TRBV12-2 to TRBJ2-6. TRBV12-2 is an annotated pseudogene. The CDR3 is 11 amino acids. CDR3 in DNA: TGTGCAAGTTTTGGGGCCAACGTCCTGACTTTC. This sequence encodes CASFGANVLTF.

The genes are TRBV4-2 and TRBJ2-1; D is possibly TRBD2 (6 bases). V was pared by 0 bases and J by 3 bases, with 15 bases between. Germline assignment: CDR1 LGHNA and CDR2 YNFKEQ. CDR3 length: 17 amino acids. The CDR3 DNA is TGTGCCAGCAGCCAAGATTACACCGGGGGTTACTACAATGAGCAGTTCTTC. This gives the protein CASSQDYTGGYYNEQFF.

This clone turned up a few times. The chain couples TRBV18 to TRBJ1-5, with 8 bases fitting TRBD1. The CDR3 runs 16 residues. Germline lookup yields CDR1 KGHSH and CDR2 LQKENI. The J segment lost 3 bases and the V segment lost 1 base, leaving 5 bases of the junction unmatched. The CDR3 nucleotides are TGTGCCAGCTCACCACAGCGACAGGGGAACAATCAGCCCCAGCATTTT. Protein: CASSPQRQGNNQPQHF.

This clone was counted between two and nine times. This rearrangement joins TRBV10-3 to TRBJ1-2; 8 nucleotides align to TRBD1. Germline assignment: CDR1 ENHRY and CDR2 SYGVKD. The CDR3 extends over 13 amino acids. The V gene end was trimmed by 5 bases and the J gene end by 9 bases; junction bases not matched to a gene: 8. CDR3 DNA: TGTGCCATCAGTCCTGGACAGGGAGAGCGCTACACCTTC. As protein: CAISPGQGERYTF.

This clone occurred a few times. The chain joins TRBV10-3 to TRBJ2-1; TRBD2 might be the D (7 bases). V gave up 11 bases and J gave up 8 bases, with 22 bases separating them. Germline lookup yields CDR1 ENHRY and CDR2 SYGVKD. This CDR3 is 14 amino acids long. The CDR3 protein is CAAAWGGGIDEQFF. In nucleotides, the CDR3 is TGTGCCGCCGCATGGGGAGGGGGAATCGATGAGCAGTTCTTC.

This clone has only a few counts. The CDR3 sequence: CASSQGSEKLFF. The CDR3, as DNA: TGTGCCAGCAGCCAAGGCAGTGAAAAACTGTTTTTT. The chain carries TRBV16 and TRBJ1-4, with D hard to call. This CDR3 contains 12 residues. Trimming removed 2 bases at V and 7 bases at J, with 5 bases between. Germline loops: CDR1 KGHSY, CDR2 FQNENV.

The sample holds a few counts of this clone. CDR3 sequence reads: CASSPNADQETQYF. The CDR3 DNA reads TGTGCCAGCAGCCCGAATGCGGACCAAGAGACCCAGTACTTC. This chain links TRBV4-2 with TRBJ2-5; the D is unclear. Germline V gene lookup returns CDR1 LGHNA and CDR2 YNFKEQ. This CDR3 has 14 residues. Between the trimmed V and J ends, which lost 4 bases and 0 bases, there was a span of 9 bases.

CDR3: CASSPNTGELFF. The CDR3 DNA is TGTGCCAGCAGCCCCAACACCGGGGAGCTGTTTTTT. The chain uses TRBV7-8 and TRBJ2-2; no reliable D call. Germline V CDR1 and CDR2: SGHVS, FQNEAQ. Between the trimmed V and J ends, which lost 5 bases and 2 bases, there was a span of 3 bases. The CDR3 contains 12 residues.

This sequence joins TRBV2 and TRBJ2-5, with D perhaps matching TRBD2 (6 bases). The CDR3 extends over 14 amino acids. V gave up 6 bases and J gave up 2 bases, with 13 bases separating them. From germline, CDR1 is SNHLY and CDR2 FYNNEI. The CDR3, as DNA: TGTGCCAGCAGAGACCGGGGGTTTCAAGAGACCCAGTACTTC. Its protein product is CASRDRGFQETQYF.

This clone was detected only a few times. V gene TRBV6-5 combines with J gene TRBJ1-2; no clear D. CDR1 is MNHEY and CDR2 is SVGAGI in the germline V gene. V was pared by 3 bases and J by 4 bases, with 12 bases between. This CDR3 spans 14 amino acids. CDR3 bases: TGTGCCAGCAGTTATGATCTGACGGGCTATGGCTACACCTTC. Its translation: CASSYDLTGYGYTF.

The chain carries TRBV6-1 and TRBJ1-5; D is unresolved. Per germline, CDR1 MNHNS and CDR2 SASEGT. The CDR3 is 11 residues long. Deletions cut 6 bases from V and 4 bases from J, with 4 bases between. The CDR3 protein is CASRRNQPQHF. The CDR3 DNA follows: TGTGCCAGCAGGAGGAATCAGCCCCAGCATTTT.

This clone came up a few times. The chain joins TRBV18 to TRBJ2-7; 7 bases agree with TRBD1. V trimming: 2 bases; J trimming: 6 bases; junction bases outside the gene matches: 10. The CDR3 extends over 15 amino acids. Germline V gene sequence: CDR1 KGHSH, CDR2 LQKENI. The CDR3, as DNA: TGTGCCAGCTCACCAGTATCAGGGGGAAGGGGCGAGCAGTACTTC. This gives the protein CASSPVSGGRGEQYF. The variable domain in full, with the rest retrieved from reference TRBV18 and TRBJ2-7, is NAGVMQNPRHLVRRRGQEARLRCSPMKGHSHVYWYRQLPEEGLKFMVYLQKENIIDESGMPKERFSAEFPKEGPSILRIQQVVRGDSAAYFCASSPVSGGRGEQYFGPGTRLTVT.

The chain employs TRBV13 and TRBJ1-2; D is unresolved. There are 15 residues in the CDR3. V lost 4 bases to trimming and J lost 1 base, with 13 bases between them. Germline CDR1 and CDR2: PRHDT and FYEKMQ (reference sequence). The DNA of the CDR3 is TGTGCCAGCAGCTCCCCGGGTGGCAGTAACTATGGCTACACCTTC. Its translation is CASSSPGGSNYGYTF.

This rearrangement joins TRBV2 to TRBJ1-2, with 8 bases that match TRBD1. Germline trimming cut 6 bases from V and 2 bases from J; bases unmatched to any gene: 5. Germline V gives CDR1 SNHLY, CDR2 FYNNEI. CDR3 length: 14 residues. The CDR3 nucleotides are TGTGCCAGCAGGCGGACAGGGTTAAACTATGGCTACACCTTC. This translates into CASRRTGLNYGYTF.

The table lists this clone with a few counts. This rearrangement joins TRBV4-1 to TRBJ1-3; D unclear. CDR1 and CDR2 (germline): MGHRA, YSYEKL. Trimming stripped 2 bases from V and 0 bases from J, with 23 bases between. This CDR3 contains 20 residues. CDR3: CASSQSVGYGLTFSGNTIYF. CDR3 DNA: TGCGCCAGCAGCCAATCGGTCGGATATGGGCTGACTTTCTCTGGAAACACCATATATTTT.

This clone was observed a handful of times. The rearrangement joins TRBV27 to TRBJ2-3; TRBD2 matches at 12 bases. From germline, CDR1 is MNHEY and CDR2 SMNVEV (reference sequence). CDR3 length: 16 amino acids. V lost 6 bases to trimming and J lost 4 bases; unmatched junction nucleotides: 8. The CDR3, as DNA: TGTGCCAGCAGCCCTAGAACTAGCGGGGGGCCAGATACGCAGTATTTT. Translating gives CASSPRTSGGPDTQYF.